Detailed here is one T cell receptor (beta chain). Its cognate antigen is unknown. The CDR3 is 15 residues long. The J segment lost 12 bases and the V segment lost 5 bases, leaving 16 bases of the junction unmatched. The germline V gene encodes CDR1 SEHNR and CDR2 FQNEAQ (reference sequence). TCRdb's copy holds only in-frame clones and misses some; the assay was immunoSEQ multiplex PCR. The repertoire consists of 1,500,000 or so clones, with about 96% occurring once and the leading ten covering about 1.2%. This record belongs to a study of shared clonotypes between healthy human individuals. Study as a whole: Each donor had three CD4 naive, three CD4 memory, two CD8 naive and one CD8 memory plate. The study, taken as a whole, reports: Shared across a handful of donors were roughly 5.3% of the naive CD4 clonotypes. It was the non-shared clonotypes that had lower generation probabilities than clonotypes shared by all four donors.

The sequencing sample was made of naive CD4+ T cells sorted from blood. Regarding subset: CD45RA+ positively selected. The chain combines TRBV7-9 with TRBJ2-1; 7 positions match TRBD1. This TCR was sampled from a man aged 25-45 years in good health. DNA for the CDR3: TGTGCCAGCAGCGGGCCCGGGACAGTCCCAAGGGCGCAGTTCTTC. It encodes CASSGPGTVPRAQFF. Full variable domain (rest looked up from reference TRBV7-9 and TRBJ2-1): DTGVSQNPRHKITKRGQNVTFRCDPISEHNRLYWYRQTLGQGPEFLTYFQNEAQLEKSRLLSDRFSAERPKGSFSTLEIQRTEQGDSAMYLCASSGPGTVPRAQFFGPGTRLTVL.